This T cell receptor (beta chain) comes out of a study of blood T cell repertoires in COVID-19. The CDR3 runs 14 residues. V lost 9 bases, J lost 9 bases, and 12 bases stayed unmatched. Germline CDR1 and CDR2: MNHNY and SVGAGI (reference sequence). Only in-frame clones appear in the TCRdb table, and some are missing; sequencing was by immunoSEQ multiplex PCR. The sample lists about 220,000 clones, approximately 81% occurring once. The sequencing sample was made of peripheral blood. This rearrangement joins TRBV6-6 to TRBJ2-1; TRBD1 agrees at 9 bases. The TCR originated in an elderly woman with acute or convalescent COVID-19. The CDR3 region is CASKPGQGTSEQFF. The CDR3 bases are TGTGCCAGTAAACCGGGACAGGGAACGAGTGAGCAGTTCTTC.